The source of this T cell receptor (beta chain) is a study of shared clonotypes between healthy human individuals. The CDR3 spans 15 residues. The germline gives CDR1 MDHEN, CDR2 SYDVKM. V lost 3 bases and J lost 5, with 16 bases in between. Naive CD45RA+ and memory CD45RA-negative subsets were split from CD4+ cells. Authors' processing steps: ImmunoSEQ sequences covered only the junction and lacked quality scores; filtering therefore differed. Measured with immunoSEQ multiplex PCR; TCRdb has only the in-frame clones, and not every one. V and J calls and clone size are copied from that table; D and trimming were computed from the DNA. The table shows roughly 640,000 clones, with under 80% occurring only once. Regarding this clone: Its antigen is not identified.

Study outcomes and limitations: Larger estimated richness was generally recorded for naive subsets relative to memory subsets. Rarefaction demonstrated incomplete sorted-subset sequencing despite large depth.

The receptor was derived from a woman aged 25 to 39 in good health. This rearrangement joins TRBV28 to TRBJ2-5, with a tentative D call TRBD2 (6 bases). Input material: memory CD4+ T cells sorted from blood. As for subset: CD45RA-negative fraction. CDR3 DNA: TGTGCCAGCAGTTTCACAGGACGGGACTGGGAGACCCAGTACTTC. Translation gives CASSFTGRDWETQYF. Drawing the rest from reference TRBV28 and TRBJ2-5, the complete variable domain is DVKVTQSSRYLVKRTGEKVFLECVQDMDHENMFWYRQDPGLGLRLIYFSYDVKMKEKGDIPEGYSVSREKKERFSLILESASTNQTSMYLCASSFTGRDWETQYFGPGTRLLVL.